Presented here are 24 T cell receptor beta chains from one specimen sequenced in a study of T cell responses to AZD1222 COVID-19 vaccine. Sequenced by immunoSEQ multiplex PCR; TCRdb stores in-frame clones only, minus some. The sample includes fewer than 110,000 clones, roughly nine tenths seen only once; the top ten take over 3.5%. This specimen was peripheral blood, taken on day 0 of AZD1222 vaccination. The receptors stem from an adult in good health.

The chain employs TRBV7-2 and TRBJ1-4; D possibly corresponds to TRBD1 (6 bases). The CDR3 has 14 amino acids. Germline loops: CDR1 SGHTA, CDR2 FQGNSA. Trimming left V 4 bases short and J 7 bases short, with 13 bases between. The CDR3 DNA reads as TGTGCCAGCAGCTATCAGGGGAGAGGTGAAAAACTGTTTTTT. Its protein product is CASSYQGRGEKLFF.

This chain joins TRBV11-1 and TRBJ2-2; D unclear. Trimming shortened V by 4 bases and J by 4 bases, and 7 bases separated the two germline ends. Germline CDR1 and CDR2: SGHAT and FQDESV (reference sequence). The CDR3 sequence is 13 residues long. CDR3 nucleotide sequence: TGTGCCAGCAGCTCCCAGGCCACCGGGGAGCTGTTTTTT. The encoded protein is CASSSQATGELFF. The full variable domain, rest sourced from reference TRBV11-1 and TRBJ2-2, is EAEVAQSPRYKITEKSQAVAFWCDPISGHATLYWYRQILGQGPELLVQFQDESVVDDSQLPKDRFSAERLKGVDSTLKIQPAELGDSAMYLCASSSQATGELFFGEGSRLTVL.

The rearrangement links TRBV19 to TRBJ2-2; D perhaps matches TRBD1 (6 bases). The germline gives CDR1 LNHDA, CDR2 SQIVND (reference sequence). The CDR3 loop spans 16 amino acids. Trimming shortened V by 6 bases and J by 2 bases, and 16 bases separated the two germline ends. The CDR3 sequence is CASSRGRRENTGELFF. In DNA form, the CDR3 reads TGTGCCAGTAGCAGGGGTCGAAGGGAAAACACCGGGGAGCTGTTTTTT.

The chain is built from TRBV6-1 and TRBJ1-6; the match to TRBD1 covers 8 bases. The trim removed 2 bases at V and 15 bases at J, leaving 6 bases unmatched. Germline CDR1 MNHNS, CDR2 SASEGT. The CDR3 contains 13 residues. The CDR3 coding sequence is TGTGCCAGCAGTGAACAGGGGGCTTTCTTCCTCCACTTT. It codes for CASSEQGAFFLHF.

This clone was recorded only once. V and J are TRBV19 and TRBJ1-2; D unclear. This CDR3 is built from 13 residues. Trimming left V 3 bases short and J 8 bases short, with 13 bases between. The germline gives CDR1 LNHDA, CDR2 SQIVND (reference sequence). The chain's CDR3 is CASSISPSYGYTF. In DNA, the CDR3 is TGTGCCAGTAGTATTTCCCCCAGCTACGGCTACACCTTC.

V and J are TRBV11-3 and TRBJ2-7; D is perhaps TRBD2 (6 bases). Germline CDR1 SGHNT, CDR2 YENEEA. This CDR3 comprises 13 residues. With 3 bases removed from V and 1 base from J, the gap between germline ends came to 7 bases. CDR3 amino acids: CASSLGGSYEQYF. For the CDR3, the DNA is TGTGCCAGCAGCTTGGGGGGTTCCTACGAGCAGTACTTC.

The gene calls are TRBV6-1 and TRBJ1-2, with a tentative D call TRBD1 (5 bases). The CDR3 is 13 amino acids. The V gene's germline CDR1 is MNHNS and CDR2 SASEGT. V lost 3 bases and J lost 8, with 13 bases in between. CDR3 in amino acids: CASSERWGGGYTF. The CDR3 DNA is TGTGCCAGCAGTGAGAGGTGGGGCGGCGGCTACACCTTC.

V is TRBV13 and J is TRBJ2-3, with a weak D call TRBD1 (5 bases). CDR1 and CDR2 from the germline V gene are PRHDT and FYEKMQ (reference sequence). The CDR3 consists of 19 residues. Trimming pared 4 bases from V and 0 bases from J, leaving 23 bases between. The CDR3 DNA sequence: TGTGCCAGCAGCTCGGAAGATGCGACAGCTTTTGCTAGCACAGATACGCAGTATTTT. It yields the protein CASSSEDATAFASTDTQYF.

The sample holds one count of this clone. CDR3 protein: CASSQIENYGYTF. Written as DNA, the CDR3 is TGTGCCAGCAGCCAGATCGAAAACTATGGCTACACCTTC. V and J are TRBV12-3 or TRBV12-4 and TRBJ1-2; D ambiguous. Trimming removed 6 bases from V and 2 bases from J, with 10 bases in between. The CDR3 has 13 residues.

This clone was recorded a few times. This specimen includes other DNA sequences encoding the same CDR3. The chain employs TRBV19 and TRBJ1-1; no definite D call. Germline assignment: CDR1 LNHDA and CDR2 SQIVND (reference sequence). This CDR3 is built from 13 residues. V shed 6 bases and J shed 1 base, with 9 bases lying between them. The CDR3 loop is CASSLGQNTEAFF. In nucleotides, the CDR3 is TGTGCCAGTAGCCTCGGGCAGAACACTGAAGCTTTCTTT.

The chain combines TRBV24-1 with TRBJ1-2; 9 positions agree with TRBD1. Germline V lookup: CDR1 KGHDR, CDR2 SFDVKD. The CDR3 runs 15 residues. Losses at the gene ends were 1 base for V and 4 bases for J; bases not matched to a gene: 3. In DNA, the CDR3 is TGTGCCACCAGTGATTTCCTGGACAGGGGCTATGGCTACACCTTC. Its protein is CATSDFLDRGYGYTF.

The rearrangement joins TRBV5-5 to TRBJ2-2; D gene ambiguous. Germline V gene sequence: CDR1 SGHKS, CDR2 YYEKEE (reference sequence). The CDR3 spans 14 residues. V lost 0 bases and J 1 base, leaving 4 bases between the germline ends. CDR3 in DNA: TGTGCCAGCAGCTTGGGGGTGAACACCGGGGAGCTGTTTTTT. Protein sequence: CASSLGVNTGELFF.

In its sample, this clone was seen a few times. The rearrangement uses TRBV5-3 and TRBJ1-2; D may be TRBD1 (6 bases). TRBV5-3 belongs to the ORF category, with a function that is uncertain. This CDR3 contains 14 residues. Trimming pared 4 bases from V and 8 bases from J, leaving 18 bases between. CDR3 sequence reads: CARSPLGGAKGYTF. CDR3 DNA: TGTGCCAGAAGCCCTCTTGGGGGGGCGAAAGGCTACACCTTC.

The chain couples TRBV5-6 to TRBJ1-6, with a possible D match to TRBD1 (5 bases). Germline V gene sequence: CDR1 SGHDT, CDR2 YYEEEE. The ends were cut back, 2 bases at V and 8 bases at J, with 11 bases in the middle. The CDR3 is made up of 14 amino acids. The CDR3 bases are TGTGCCAGCAGCTTCCGACAGATAGATTCACCCCTCCACTTT. Its protein is CASSFRQIDSPLHF.

The CDR3 nucleotides read TGTGCCAGCAGTTCGGGGGGACAGATTGATCAGCCCCAGCATTTT. It codes for CASSSGGQIDQPQHF. The J gene is TRBJ1-5, the V gene TRBV6-6; 7 bases map to TRBD1. The V segment lost 4 bases and the J segment 5 bases; nucleotides outside the gene matches: 8. The V gene's germline CDR1 is MNHNY and CDR2 SVGAGI (reference sequence). CDR3 length: 15 amino acids.

The chain has TRBV28 and TRBJ1-5, with 7 bases matching TRBD1. CDR3 size: 13 residues. Germline-derived CDR1 and CDR2 are MDHEN and SYDVKM. V was clipped by 7 bases and J by 2 bases; unmatched bases: 2. CDR3 loop: CASTDRGNQPQHF. CDR3 DNA: TGTGCCAGCACCGACAGGGGCAATCAGCCCCAGCATTTT.

The genes are TRBV14 and TRBJ2-2; 8 nucleotides agree with TRBD1. This CDR3 contains 17 residues. The ends lost 4 bases at V and 6 bases at J; junction bases unmatched: 13. CDR1 and CDR2 from the germline V gene are SGHDN and FVKESK. CDR3 sequence (DNA): TGTGCCAGCAGCCCGGGGGTCCCTAACAGGGGGGCCGGGGAGCTGTTTTTT. It specifies CASSPGVPNRGAGELFF. The full variable domain, with the rest looked up from reference TRBV14 and TRBJ2-2, is EAGVTQFPSHSVIEKGQTVTLRCDPISGHDNLYWYRRVMGKEIKFLLHFVKESKQDESGMPNNRFLAERTGGTYSTLKVQPAELEDSGVYFCASSPGVPNRGAGELFFGEGSRLTVL.

CDR3 loop: CASSWGQGRNSPLHF. For the CDR3, the DNA is TGTGCCAGCAGCTGGGGACAGGGCAGAAATTCACCCCTCCACTTT. This chain links TRBV7-2 with TRBJ1-6; 9 nucleotides match TRBD1. Germline CDR1 reads SGHTA; CDR2 reads FQGNSA. The CDR3 runs to 15 residues. With 4 bases clipped from V and 7 bases from J, the junction kept 5 bases outside the gene matches. The full variable domain, completed using reference TRBV7-2 and TRBJ1-6, is GAGVSQSPSNKVTEKGKDVELRCDPISGHTALYWYRQSLGQGLEFLIYFQGNSAPDKSGLPSDRFSAERTGGSVSTLTIQRTQQEDSAVYLCASSWGQGRNSPLHFGNGTRLTVT.

The chain is built from TRBV4-2 and TRBJ1-4, with 8 bases aligning to TRBD1. V trimming: 1 base; J trimming: 5 bases; junction bases outside the gene matches: 15. CDR3 length: 19 amino acids. The germline V gene encodes CDR1 LGHNA and CDR2 YNFKEQ. The CDR3 DNA reads TGTGCCAGCAGCCAAGCGGGACCTAGACAGGGGCAGACAAATGAAAAACTGTTTTTT. The encoded protein is CASSQAGPRQGQTNEKLFF.

The rearrangement joins TRBV9 to TRBJ1-1; the match to TRBD1 covers 7 bases. CDR3 length equals 14 residues. CDR1 and CDR2 (germline): SGDLS, YYNGEE. J gave up 5 bases and V 1 base, and 5 bases lay outside the gene matches. DNA of the CDR3: TGTGCCAGCAGCGTAACCCAGGGGGGGACTGAAGCTTTCTTT. The encoded protein is CASSVTQGGTEAFF.

The chain uses TRBV15 and TRBJ2-1; 15 nucleotides line up with TRBD2. Per germline, CDR1 LNHNV and CDR2 YYDKDF (reference sequence). The CDR3 sequence is 15 residues long. With V trimmed by 6 bases and J by 7 bases, 4 bases remained unmatched. CDR3 amino acids: CATRKGTSGRNEQFF. Here the CDR3 DNA reads TGTGCCACCAGGAAAGGGACTAGCGGGAGGAATGAGCAGTTCTTC.

This clone has a single count. CDR3 sequence (DNA): TGTGCCAGCAGTTTCGGCAGCACCTACGAGCAGTACTTC. As protein: CASSFGSTYEQYF. V usage is TRBV27 and J usage is TRBJ2-7; D gene ambiguous. The CDR3 is made up of 13 amino acids. Germline V lookup: CDR1 MNHEY, CDR2 SMNVEV (reference sequence). The germline V and J ends were trimmed by 3 bases and 2 bases, with 8 bases remaining between them.

This chain connects TRBV10-3 to TRBJ1-6, with TRBD1 identical over 8 bases. The CDR3 length is 17 residues. Germline CDR1 and CDR2: ENHRY and SYGVKD. V trimming: 5 bases; J trimming: 0 bases; junction bases outside the gene matches: 6. In DNA, the CDR3 is TGTGCCATCAGTCGACAGGGGAGGTCCTCCTATAATTCACCCCTCCACTTT. Its protein is CAISRQGRSSYNSPLHF.

This rearrangement joins TRBV6-5 to TRBJ1-1; D is possibly TRBD1 (5 bases). Germline V gene data show CDR1 as MNHEY and CDR2 as SVGAGI. V dropped 9 bases and J dropped 1 base, with 15 bases sitting between them. The CDR3 runs 14 residues. The CDR3: CASWIGTGNTEAFF. The CDR3 DNA reads as TGTGCCAGTTGGATCGGTACAGGGAACACTGAAGCTTTCTTT.